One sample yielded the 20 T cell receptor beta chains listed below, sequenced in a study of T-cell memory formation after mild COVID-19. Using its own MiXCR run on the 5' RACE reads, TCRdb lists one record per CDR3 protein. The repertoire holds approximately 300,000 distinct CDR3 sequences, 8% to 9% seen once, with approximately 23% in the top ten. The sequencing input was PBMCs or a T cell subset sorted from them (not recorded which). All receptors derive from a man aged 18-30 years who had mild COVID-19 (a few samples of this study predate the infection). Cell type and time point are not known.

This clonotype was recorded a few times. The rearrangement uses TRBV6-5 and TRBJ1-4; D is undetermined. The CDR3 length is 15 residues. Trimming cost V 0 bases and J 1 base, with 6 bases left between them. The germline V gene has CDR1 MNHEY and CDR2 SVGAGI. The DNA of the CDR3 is TGTGCCAGCAGTTACTCCCCGGGAACTAATGAAAAACTGTTTTTT. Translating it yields CASSYSPGTNEKLFF.

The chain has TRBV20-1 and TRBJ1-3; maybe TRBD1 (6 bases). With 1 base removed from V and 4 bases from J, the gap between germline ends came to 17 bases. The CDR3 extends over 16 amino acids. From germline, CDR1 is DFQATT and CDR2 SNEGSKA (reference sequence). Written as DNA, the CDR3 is TGCAGTGCTAGAGCTCCCGACTTCGGGGGCGGAAACACCATATATTTT. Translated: CSARAPDFGGGNTIYF.

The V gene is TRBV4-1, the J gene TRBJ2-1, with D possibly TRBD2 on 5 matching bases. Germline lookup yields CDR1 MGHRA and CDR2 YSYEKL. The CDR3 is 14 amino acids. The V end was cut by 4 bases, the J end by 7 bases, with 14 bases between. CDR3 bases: TGCGCCAGCAGCCTACAAGCGGTGGGGAATGAGCAGTTCTTC. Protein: CASSLQAVGNEQFF.

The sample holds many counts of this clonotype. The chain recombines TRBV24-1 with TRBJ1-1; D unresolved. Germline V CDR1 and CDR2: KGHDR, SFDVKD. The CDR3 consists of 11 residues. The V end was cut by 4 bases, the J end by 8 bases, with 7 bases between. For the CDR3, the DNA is TGTGCCACCAGTGACGGGTTAGAAGCTTTCTTT. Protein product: CATSDGLEAFF.

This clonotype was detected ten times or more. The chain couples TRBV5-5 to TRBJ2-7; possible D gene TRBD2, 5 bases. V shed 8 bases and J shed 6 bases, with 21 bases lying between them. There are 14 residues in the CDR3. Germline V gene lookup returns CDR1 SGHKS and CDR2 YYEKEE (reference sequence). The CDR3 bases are TGTGCCAGTAGCCGAGGGAGCTCTGGGAGCGAGCAGTACGTC. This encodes CASSRGSSGSEQYV.

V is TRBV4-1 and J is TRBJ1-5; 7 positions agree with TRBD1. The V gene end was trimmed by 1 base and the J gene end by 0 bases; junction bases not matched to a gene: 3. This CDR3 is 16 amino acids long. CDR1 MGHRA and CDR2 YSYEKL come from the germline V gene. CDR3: CASSQARDSSNQPQHF. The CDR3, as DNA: TGCGCCAGCAGCCAAGCCCGGGACAGTAGCAATCAGCCCCAGCATTTT.

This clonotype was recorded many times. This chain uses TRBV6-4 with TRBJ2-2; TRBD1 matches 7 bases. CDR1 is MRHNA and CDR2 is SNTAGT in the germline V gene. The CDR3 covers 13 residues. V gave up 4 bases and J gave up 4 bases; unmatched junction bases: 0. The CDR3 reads CASSGTGTGELFF. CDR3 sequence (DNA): TGTGCCAGCAGTGGGACAGGCACCGGGGAGCTGTTTTTT.

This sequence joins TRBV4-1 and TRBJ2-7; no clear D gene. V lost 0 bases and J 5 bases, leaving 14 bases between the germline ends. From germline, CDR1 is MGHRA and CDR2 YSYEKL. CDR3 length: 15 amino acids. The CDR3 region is CASSQEDLDRDEQYF. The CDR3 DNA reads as TGCGCCAGCAGCCAAGAGGACCTTGACCGGGACGAGCAGTACTTC.

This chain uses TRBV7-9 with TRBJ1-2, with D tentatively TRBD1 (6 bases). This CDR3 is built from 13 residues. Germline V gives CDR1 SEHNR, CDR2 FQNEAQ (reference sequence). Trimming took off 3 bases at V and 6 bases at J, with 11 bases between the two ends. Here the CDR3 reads CASSFRTADGYTF. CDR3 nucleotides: TGTGCCAGCAGCTTCCGGACAGCCGATGGCTACACCTTC. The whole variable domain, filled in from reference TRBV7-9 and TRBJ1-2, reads DTGVSQNPRHKITKRGQNVTFRCDPISEHNRLYWYRQTLGQGPEFLTYFQNEAQLEKSRLLSDRFSAERPKGSFSTLEIQRTEQGDSAMYLCASSFRTADGYTFGSGTRLTVV.

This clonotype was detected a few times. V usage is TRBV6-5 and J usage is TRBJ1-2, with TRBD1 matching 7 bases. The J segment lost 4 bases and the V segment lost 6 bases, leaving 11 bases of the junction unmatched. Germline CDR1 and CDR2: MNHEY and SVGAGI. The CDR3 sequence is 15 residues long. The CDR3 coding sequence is TGTGCCAGCAGGAAGATAGGGGGCGCGAGCTATGGCTACACCTTC. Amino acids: CASRKIGGASYGYTF.

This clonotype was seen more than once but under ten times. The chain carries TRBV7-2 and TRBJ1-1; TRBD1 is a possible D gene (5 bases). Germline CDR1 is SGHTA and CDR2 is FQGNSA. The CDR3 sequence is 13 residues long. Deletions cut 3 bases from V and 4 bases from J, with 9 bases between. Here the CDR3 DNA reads TGTGCCAGCAGCTTCGCAGGGACCACTGAAGCTTTCTTT. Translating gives CASSFAGTTEAFF.

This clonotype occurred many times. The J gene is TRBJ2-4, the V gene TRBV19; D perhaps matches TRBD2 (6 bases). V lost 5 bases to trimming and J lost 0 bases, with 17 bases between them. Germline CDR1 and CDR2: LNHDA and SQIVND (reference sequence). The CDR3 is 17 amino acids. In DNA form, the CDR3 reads TGTGCCAGTAGTCCCCGGGAGAGCTTCCTAGCCAAAAACATTCAGTACTTC. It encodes CASSPRESFLAKNIQYF.

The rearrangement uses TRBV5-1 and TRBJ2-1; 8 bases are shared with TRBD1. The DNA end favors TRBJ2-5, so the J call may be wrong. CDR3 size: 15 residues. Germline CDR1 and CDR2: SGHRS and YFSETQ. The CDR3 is CASSQSGTGEETQYF. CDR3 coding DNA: TGCGCCAGCAGCCAGAGTGGGACAGGAGAAGAGACCCAGTACTTC.

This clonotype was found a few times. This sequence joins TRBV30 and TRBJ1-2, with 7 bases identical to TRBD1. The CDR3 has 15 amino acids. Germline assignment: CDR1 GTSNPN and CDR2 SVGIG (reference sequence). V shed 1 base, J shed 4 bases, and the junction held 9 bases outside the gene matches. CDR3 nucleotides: TGTGCCTGGAGTGACACAGGGGCCCCCATCTATGGCTACACCTTC. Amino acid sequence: CAWSDTGAPIYGYTF.

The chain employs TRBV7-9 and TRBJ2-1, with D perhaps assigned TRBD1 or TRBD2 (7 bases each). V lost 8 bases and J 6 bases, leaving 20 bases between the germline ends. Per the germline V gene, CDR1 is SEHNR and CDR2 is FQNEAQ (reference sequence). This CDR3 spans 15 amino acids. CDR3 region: CASGKEQGGRNEQFF. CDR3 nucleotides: TGTGCCAGCGGAAAGGAGCAGGGGGGGCGCAATGAGCAGTTCTTC.

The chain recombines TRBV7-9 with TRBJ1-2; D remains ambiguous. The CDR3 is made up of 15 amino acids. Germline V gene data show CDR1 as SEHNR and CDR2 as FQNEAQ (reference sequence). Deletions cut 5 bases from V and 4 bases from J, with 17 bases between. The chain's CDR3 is CASSRALITTYGYTF. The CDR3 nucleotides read TGTGCCAGCAGCCGGGCGCTAATTACGACCTATGGCTACACCTTC.

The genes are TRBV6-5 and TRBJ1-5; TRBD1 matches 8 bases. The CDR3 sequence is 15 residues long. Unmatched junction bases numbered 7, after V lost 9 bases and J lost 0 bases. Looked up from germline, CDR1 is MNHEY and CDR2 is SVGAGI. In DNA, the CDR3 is TGTGCCAGTCACCAGGGGGCTCATAGCAATCAGCCCCAGCATTTT. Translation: CASHQGAHSNQPQHF.

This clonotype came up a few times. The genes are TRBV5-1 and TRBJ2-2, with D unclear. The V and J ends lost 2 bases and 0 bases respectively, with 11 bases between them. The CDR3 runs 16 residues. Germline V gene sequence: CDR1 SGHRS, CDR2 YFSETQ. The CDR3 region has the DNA TGCGCCAGCAGCTTAGAACCGACAACGAACACCGGGGAGCTGTTTTTT. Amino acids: CASSLEPTTNTGELFF.

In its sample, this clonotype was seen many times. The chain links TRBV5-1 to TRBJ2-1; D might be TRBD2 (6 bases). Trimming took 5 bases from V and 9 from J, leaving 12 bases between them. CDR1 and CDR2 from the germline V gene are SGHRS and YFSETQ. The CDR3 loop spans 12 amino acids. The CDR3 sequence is CASSGGVVEQFF. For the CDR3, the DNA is TGCGCCAGCAGTGGAGGGGTCGTTGAGCAGTTCTTC.

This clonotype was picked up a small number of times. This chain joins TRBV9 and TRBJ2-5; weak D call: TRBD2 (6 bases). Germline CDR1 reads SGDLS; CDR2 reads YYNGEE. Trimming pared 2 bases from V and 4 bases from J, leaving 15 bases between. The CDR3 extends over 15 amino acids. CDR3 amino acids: CASSVDGTSRETQYF. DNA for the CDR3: TGTGCCAGCAGCGTCGATGGGACTTCAAGAGAGACCCAGTACTTC.